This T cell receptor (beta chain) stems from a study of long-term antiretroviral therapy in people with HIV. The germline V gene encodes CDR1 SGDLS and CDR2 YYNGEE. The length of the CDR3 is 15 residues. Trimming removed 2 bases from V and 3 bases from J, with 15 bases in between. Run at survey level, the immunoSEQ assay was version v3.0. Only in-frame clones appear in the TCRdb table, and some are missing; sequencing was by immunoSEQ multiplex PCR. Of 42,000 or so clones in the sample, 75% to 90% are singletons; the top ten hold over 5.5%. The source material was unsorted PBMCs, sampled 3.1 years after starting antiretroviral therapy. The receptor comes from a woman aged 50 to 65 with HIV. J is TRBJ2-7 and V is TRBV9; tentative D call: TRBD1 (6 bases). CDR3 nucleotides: TGTGCCAGCAGCGTTGATCCCAGGGGAGTCTACGAGCAGTACTTC. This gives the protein CASSVDPRGVYEQYF. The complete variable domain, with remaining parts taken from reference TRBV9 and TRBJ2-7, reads DSGVTQTPKHLITATGQRVTLRCSPRSGDLSVYWYQQSLDQGLQFLIQYYNGEERAKGNILERFSAQQFPDLHSELNLSSLELGDSALYFCASSVDPRGVYEQYFGPGTRLTVT.